The rows below give T cell receptor beta chains drawn from one sample of a study of identifying expanded T cells in peripheral blood. The method was immunoSEQ multiplex PCR; TCRdb's version includes in-frame clones alone and lacks a portion of them. The repertoire holds 84,000 or so clones, with 89% as singletons. Sample: blood. These receptors all stem from a person aged 18 to 70 in good health. Each CDR3 is given with its conserved first and last residue.

V,J,CDR3
TRBV9,TRBJ2-2,CASSVAGSLTGELFF
TRBV6-5,TRBJ2-1,CASSYFAWPNEQFF
TRBV6-5,TRBJ2-1,CASSYTGYNEQFF
TRBV4-3,TRBJ1-3,CASSQGGTTGNTIYF
TRBV5-1,TRBJ2-3,CASSLVTGSSTDTQYF
TRBV19,TRBJ1-4,CASQTVVGEKLFF
TRBV4-1,TRBJ1-5,CASSQEGGWPQHF
TRBV5-6,TRBJ2-2,CASSSGTYTGELFF
TRBV7-2,TRBJ2-3,CASSLFVLRAGTTPDTQYF
TRBV9,TRBJ1-6,CASRGGSGSPLHF